Given below is one T cell receptor (beta chain) in context. Its target is not known. The iRepertoire multiplex PCR system with TCR subtype-specific primers built both bulk and single-cell libraries. TCRdb reprocessed the multiplex PCR reads and keeps a single row for each CDR3 protein, giving no DNA. The sample data list more than 6,500 distinct CDR3 sequences. The CDR3 is 11 residues long. This record comes from a study of T cells in severe cutaneous drug reactions. About the research overall: A European registry, Taiwan and Thailand supplied patients during 2011 to 2018. Enrolled patients had probable or definite SJS/TEN or DRESS per RegiSCAR. The culprit drug was assigned by the Naranjo and ALDEN algorithms.

Study-wide results and limits: Tolerant-control and healthy-donor PBMC lacked or rarely had the public CDR3 found in blisters.

Carbamazepine had induced Stevens-Johnson syndrome or toxic epidermal necrolysis in the sequenced donors. J is TRBJ1-1 and V is TRBV12-3 or TRBV12-4. The origin of this receptor is a human donor with a severe cutaneous adverse drug reaction. The sequencing input was cells from a skin blister. The CDR3 here is CASSPGLGAFF.